This entry lists 21 T cell receptor beta chains sequenced from one sample in a study of cytomegalovirus exposure and HLA in healthy donors. 60 Vbeta and 13 Jbeta primers were used in PCR. The method was immunoSEQ multiplex PCR; TCRdb's version includes in-frame clones alone and lacks a portion of them. The sample carries about 80,000 clones, around 80% recorded once. Source material: PBMCs. The receptors shown here come from a man under 40 in good health and CMV-seronegative.

V gene TRBV11-2 combines with J gene TRBJ2-5; 9 bases line up with TRBD2. Per germline, CDR1 SGHAT and CDR2 FQNNGV. This CDR3 is built from 17 residues. V dropped 1 base and J dropped 4; count of bases not matched to a gene: 10. DNA for the CDR3: TGTGCCAGCAGCTTAGGGGGCGGGGGGGCGCTTAGAGAGACCCAGTACTTC. As protein: CASSLGGGGALRETQYF.

On this clone: The junction shows a germline mismatch at one end, possibly a read error. The chain recombines TRBV30 with TRBJ2-3, with 8 bases fitting TRBD2. Looked up from germline, CDR1 is GTSNPN and CDR2 is SVGIG (reference sequence). The CDR3 loop spans 16 amino acids. CDR3 protein: CAWIAQSGRPTGTQYF. The CDR3, as DNA: TGTGCCTGGATCGCCCAGAGCGGGAGACCTACAGGTACGCAGTATTTT.

This chain's CDR3 is CASSPPEGGEKLFF. CDR3 DNA sequence: TGTGCCAGTAGTCCCCCGGAAGGCGGTGAAAAACTGTTTTTT. The rearrangement links TRBV19 to TRBJ1-4; D gene ambiguous. Germline V gives CDR1 LNHDA, CDR2 SQIVND (reference sequence). Trimming stripped 5 bases from V and 7 bases from J, with 14 bases between. The CDR3 loop spans 14 amino acids.

On this clone itself: The germline gene is not matched at one end of the junction; a read error may be the cause. This rearrangement joins TRBV6-5 to TRBJ1-4; the D is unclear. CDR3 size: 15 residues. The germline V gene encodes CDR1 MNHEY and CDR2 SVGAGI. CDR3 coding DNA: TGTTCCAGCAGGAGTAGAGGAACAACTAATGAAAAACTGTTTTTT. Residues: CSSRSRGTTNEKLFF.

This clone has only a few counts. The chain recombines TRBV4-3 with TRBJ1-1; TRBD1 matches at 10 bases. Germline V CDR1 and CDR2: LGHNA, YSLEER. This CDR3 comprises 15 residues. Trimming at V came to 5 bases and at J to 1 base, leaving 4 bases not matched to a gene. The CDR3 spells CASSVRTGGNTEAFF. The CDR3 bases are TGCGCCAGCAGCGTGAGGACAGGGGGGAACACTGAAGCTTTCTTT.

V and J are TRBV6-1 and TRBJ1-5, with D tentatively TRBD1 (5 bases). V lost 6 bases and J 0 bases, leaving 12 bases between the germline ends. The CDR3 has 15 amino acids. CDR1 and CDR2 (germline): MNHNS, SASEGT. The CDR3 is CASRGGSYSNQPQHF. DNA for the CDR3: TGTGCCAGCAGGGGGGGGTCTTATAGCAATCAGCCCCAGCATTTT.

The V and J genes are TRBV10-3 and TRBJ1-1, with D uncertain. Trimming stripped 3 bases from V and 1 base from J, with 3 bases between. Germline lookup yields CDR1 ENHRY and CDR2 SYGVKD. The CDR3 runs 12 residues. This chain's CDR3 is CAISDQNTEAFF. The DNA for the CDR3 is TGTGCCATCAGTGACCAGAACACTGAAGCTTTCTTT.

This clone has a handful of counts. The gene calls are TRBV10-1 and TRBJ1-1; 7 nucleotides line up with TRBD1. With V trimmed by 0 bases and J by 2 bases, 3 bases remained unmatched. Germline V CDR1 and CDR2: WNHNN, SYGVQD (reference sequence). The CDR3 spans 15 residues. The CDR3 coding sequence is TGCGCCAGCAGTGAGTCGAAGGGGGCAAACACTGAAGCTTTCTTT. Translation: CASSESKGANTEAFF.

This clone was counted between two and nine times. The chain carries TRBV5-1 and TRBJ2-2; no definite D call. This CDR3 region has 13 residues. The V end was cut by 5 bases, the J end by 2 bases, with 7 bases between. The germline V gene encodes CDR1 SGHRS and CDR2 YFSETQ. The CDR3 loop reads CASRLTNTGELFF. In nucleotides, the CDR3 is TGCGCCAGCAGACTAACCAACACCGGGGAGCTGTTTTTT.

This chain joins TRBV6-1 and TRBJ2-5, with D possibly matching TRBD1 (5 bases). CDR3 size: 14 residues. Trimming left V 4 bases short and J 4 bases short, with 13 bases between. The V gene's germline CDR1 is MNHNS and CDR2 SASEGT. DNA of the CDR3: TGTGCCAGCAGTGCTTCCAGGGCTCGAGAGACCCAGTACTTC. It translates to CASSASRARETQYF.

The chain is built from TRBV30 and TRBJ2-7, with D tentatively TRBD2 (5 bases). Germline V lookup: CDR1 GTSNPN, CDR2 SVGIG (reference sequence). The V end was cut by 4 bases, the J end by 4 bases, with 11 bases between. This CDR3 comprises 12 residues. The CDR3 here is CAWKGRTYEQYF. The CDR3 DNA reads as TGTGCCTGGAAGGGCAGGACTTACGAGCAGTACTTC.

This chain joins TRBV4-1 and TRBJ2-5; D unclear. V was cut by 4 bases and J by 2 bases, with 5 bases left in between. From germline, CDR1 is MGHRA and CDR2 YSYEKL. The CDR3 runs to 12 residues. The CDR3 loop reads CASSPSQETQYF. The CDR3 coding sequence is TGCGCCAGCAGCCCCAGTCAAGAGACCCAGTACTTC.

This clone showed up just once. The chain carries TRBV4-1 and TRBJ2-5; 12 nucleotides match TRBD1. This CDR3 comprises 16 residues. V gave up 5 bases and J gave up 7 bases; unmatched junction bases: 11. The germline V gene encodes CDR1 MGHRA and CDR2 YSYEKL. CDR3 protein: CASSSTKGQGAGTQYF. Written as DNA, the CDR3 is TGCGCCAGCAGCTCAACAAAGGGACAGGGGGCTGGGACCCAGTACTTC.

The CDR3 DNA sequence: TGTGCCAGCAGCCAGACACAGGGTACTGAAGCTTTCTTT. Translation: CASSQTQGTEAFF. The chain has TRBV7-9 and TRBJ1-1; a weak D match, TRBD1 (6 bases). Trimming shortened V by 5 bases and J by 5 bases, and 12 bases separated the two germline ends. CDR1 is SEHNR, CDR2 FQNEAQ, per germline (reference sequence). The CDR3 contains 13 residues.

The CDR3 loop is CASRTSGSSAEQYF. In nucleotides, the CDR3 is TGTGCCAGTAGGACTAGCGGGAGTTCGGCCGAGCAGTACTTC. This sequence joins TRBV19 and TRBJ2-7, with 12 bases that match TRBD2. V was clipped by 6 bases and J by 6 bases; unmatched bases: 6. This CDR3 is built from 14 residues. CDR1 and CDR2 (germline): LNHDA, SQIVND (reference sequence). The entire variable domain, with the rest obtained from reference TRBV19 and TRBJ2-7, is as follows: DGGITQSPKYLFRKEGQNVTLSCEQNLNHDAMYWYRQDPGQGLRLIYYSQIVNDFQKGDIAEGYSVSREKKESFPLTVTSAQKNPTAFYLCASRTSGSSAEQYFGPGTRLTVT.

The J gene is TRBJ2-6, the V gene TRBV5-5, with D possibly matching TRBD1 (6 bases). The CDR3 has 16 residues. Trimming pared 1 base from V and 3 bases from J, leaving 11 bases between. CDR1 is SGHKS and CDR2 is YYEKEE in the germline V gene (reference sequence). The CDR3 loop reads CASSLQGTIGANVLTF. The CDR3 coding sequence is TGTGCCAGCAGCTTGCAGGGGACGATTGGGGCCAACGTCCTGACTTTC.

This clone appeared once. CDR3 coding DNA: TGTGCCAGTAATTTGAGGCGGGGGCGGAACACTGAAGCTTTCTTT. Its translation is CASNLRRGRNTEAFF. The genes are TRBV19 and TRBJ1-1; D is possibly TRBD1 (6 bases). Germline lookup yields CDR1 LNHDA and CDR2 SQIVND (reference sequence). Deletions cut 7 bases from V and 1 base from J, with 16 bases between. This CDR3 region has 15 residues.

This chain links TRBV7-9 with TRBJ2-7; 7 bases are a match to TRBD1. The CDR3 is 15 residues long. CDR1 and CDR2 from the germline V gene are SEHNR and FQNEAQ (reference sequence). V lost 5 bases, J lost 2 bases, and 9 bases stayed unmatched. This CDR3 reads CASSPSGDSPYEQYF. The CDR3 nucleotides are TGTGCCAGCAGCCCTAGTGGGGACAGTCCCTACGAGCAGTACTTC.

This clone was picked up one time. The chain uses TRBV30 and TRBJ2-2; 9 nucleotides match TRBD1. Unmatched junction bases numbered 8, after V lost 7 bases and J lost 5 bases. The germline CDR1 and CDR2 sequences are GTSNPN and SVGIG (reference sequence). There are 14 residues in the CDR3. The CDR3 protein is CALNRGQGTGELFF. Here the CDR3 DNA reads TGTGCCTTGAACAGGGGGCAGGGGACCGGGGAGCTGTTTTTT.

The chain links TRBV7-9 to TRBJ2-3, with unresolved D. Germline CDR1 reads SEHNR; CDR2 reads FQNEAQ (reference sequence). V lost 4 bases to trimming and J lost 2 bases, with 19 bases between them. This CDR3 contains 17 residues. In DNA form, the CDR3 reads TGTGCCAGCAGCTATGGCCGCGGTGGGTTGTACACAGATACGCAGTATTTT. Translation: CASSYGRGGLYTDTQYF. The entire variable domain, with the rest obtained from reference TRBV7-9 and TRBJ2-3, is as follows: DTGVSQNPRHKITKRGQNVTFRCDPISEHNRLYWYRQTLGQGPEFLTYFQNEAQLEKSRLLSDRFSAERPKGSFSTLEIQRTEQGDSAMYLCASSYGRGGLYTDTQYFGPGTRLTVL.

In its sample, this clone was seen a few times. This chain joins TRBV28 and TRBJ1-2; maybe TRBD1 (5 bases). V lost 6 bases, J lost 4 bases, and 18 bases lay in between. The CDR3 extends over 15 amino acids. Germline assignment: CDR1 MDHEN and CDR2 SYDVKM. CDR3 nucleotide sequence: TGTGCCAGCAGACAAACTCTACAGGCACGCTATGGCTACACCTTC. Protein product: CASRQTLQARYGYTF.